This T cell receptor (beta chain) was documented in a study of CD8 T cells in Susac syndrome. For the study at large: Sequencing included Susac syndrome patients, roughly six of them with active disease and about 8 in remission.

General study findings and limits: In Susac syndrome, the CD4+ T cell repertoires did not show clonal expansion.

When the RNA was reverse transcribed, random hexamers were used with an input of 0.5 to 1 ug. The amplification used immunoSEQ multiplex PCR on TCR beta CDR3; it spanned 54 Vbeta and 13 Jbeta. TCRdb used MiXCR to reprocess the immunoSEQ multiplex PCR reads, holding one entry per CDR3 protein. The data show around 130,000 distinct CDR3 sequences, approximately 96% seen once. Germline loops: CDR1 MDHEN, CDR2 SYDVKM. The CDR3 is 12 residues long. V gave up 8 bases and J gave up 3 bases, with 8 bases separating them. With respect to this clonotype: Its target is unknown.

The source of this sequence is a human donor with Susac syndrome. The chain employs TRBV28 and TRBJ2-1, with a weak D call TRBD2 (6 bases). Sequencing input: CD4+ T cells from PBMCs. The CDR3 DNA reads as TGTGCCAGCGGGAGGAGCTACAATGAGCAGTTCTTC. As protein: CASGRSYNEQFF.